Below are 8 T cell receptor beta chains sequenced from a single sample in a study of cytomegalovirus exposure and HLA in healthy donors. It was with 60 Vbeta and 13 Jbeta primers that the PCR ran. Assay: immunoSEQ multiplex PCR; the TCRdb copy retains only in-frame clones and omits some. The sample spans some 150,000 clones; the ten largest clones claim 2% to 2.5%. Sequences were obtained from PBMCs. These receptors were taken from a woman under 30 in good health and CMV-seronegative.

DNA of the CDR3: TGTGCCAGCAGCCTCGCGGTAAGAGGAACCCTCCACTTT. This sequence encodes CASSLAVRGTLHF. The gene calls are TRBV14 and TRBJ1-6, with D unclear. CDR3 size: 13 residues. V was trimmed by 4 bases and J by 14 bases, leaving 15 bases between them. CDR1 and CDR2 (germline): SGHDN, FVKESK.

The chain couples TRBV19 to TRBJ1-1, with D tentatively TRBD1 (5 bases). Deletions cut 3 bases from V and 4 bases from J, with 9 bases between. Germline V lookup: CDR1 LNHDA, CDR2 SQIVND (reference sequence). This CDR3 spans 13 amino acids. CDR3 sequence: CASSIGGGTEAFF. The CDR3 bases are TGTGCCAGTAGTATCGGCGGGGGCACTGAAGCTTTCTTT.

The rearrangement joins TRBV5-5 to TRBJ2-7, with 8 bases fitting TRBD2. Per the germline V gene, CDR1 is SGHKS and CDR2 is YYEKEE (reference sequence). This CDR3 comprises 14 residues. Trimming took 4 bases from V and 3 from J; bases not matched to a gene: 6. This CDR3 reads CASSQAGTSYEQYF. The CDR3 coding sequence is TGTGCCAGCAGCCAAGCCGGGACTAGCTACGAGCAGTACTTC.

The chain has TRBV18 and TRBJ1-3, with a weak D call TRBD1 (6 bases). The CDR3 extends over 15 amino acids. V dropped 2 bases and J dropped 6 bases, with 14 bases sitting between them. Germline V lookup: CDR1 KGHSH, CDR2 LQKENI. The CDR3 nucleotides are TGTGCCAGCTCACCAAAAGCGGGACATCTAAACACCATATATTTT. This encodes CASSPKAGHLNTIYF.

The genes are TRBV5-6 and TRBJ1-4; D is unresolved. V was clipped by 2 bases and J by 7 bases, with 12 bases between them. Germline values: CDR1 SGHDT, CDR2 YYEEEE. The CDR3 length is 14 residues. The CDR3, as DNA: TGTGCCAGCAGCTTAGGTGGCCGGGGTGAAAAACTGTTTTTT. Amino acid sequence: CASSLGGRGEKLFF.

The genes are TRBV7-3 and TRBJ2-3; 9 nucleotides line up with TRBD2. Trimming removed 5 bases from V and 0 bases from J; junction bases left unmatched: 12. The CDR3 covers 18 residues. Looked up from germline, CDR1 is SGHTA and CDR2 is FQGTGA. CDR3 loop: CASSPTRPLAGSTDTQYF. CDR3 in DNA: TGTGCCAGCAGCCCCACCCGGCCCCTAGCGGGAAGCACAGATACGCAGTATTTT.

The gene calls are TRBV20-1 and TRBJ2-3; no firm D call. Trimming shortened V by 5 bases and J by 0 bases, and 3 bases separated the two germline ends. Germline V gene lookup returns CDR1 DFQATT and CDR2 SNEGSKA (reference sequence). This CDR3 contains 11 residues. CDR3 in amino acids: CSAPSTDTQYF. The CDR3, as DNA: TGCAGTGCTCCTAGCACAGATACGCAGTATTTT.

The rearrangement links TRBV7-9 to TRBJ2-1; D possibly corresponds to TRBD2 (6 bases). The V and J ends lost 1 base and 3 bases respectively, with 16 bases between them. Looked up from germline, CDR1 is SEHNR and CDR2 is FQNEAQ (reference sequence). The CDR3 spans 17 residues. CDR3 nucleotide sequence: TGTGCCAGCAGCTTAGGACGTGGTCGGGAGAACTACAATGAGCAGTTCTTC. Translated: CASSLGRGRENYNEQFF.